The 4 T cell receptor beta chains given below trace back to one sample, sequenced in a study of graft-versus-host responses after intestinal transplantation. The repertoire was sequenced with immunoSEQ multiplex PCR; TCRdb's copy has only in-frame clones and lacks some. The sample has about 21,000 clones; approximately 92% are singletons. This sample comprised PBMCs, obtained roughly 260 days after intestinal transplant. Every receptor here comes from a human patient who received an intestinal transplant, so some T cells may come from the graft donor.

The chain couples TRBV5-1 to TRBJ1-4, with D possibly matching TRBD1 (5 bases). The CDR3 contains 14 residues. Trimming left V 0 bases short and J 8 bases short, with 11 bases between. CDR1 is SGHRS, CDR2 YFSETQ, per germline. The chain's CDR3 is CASSLDGAGEKLFF. In DNA, the CDR3 is TGCGCCAGCAGCTTGGATGGAGCAGGGGAAAAACTGTTTTTT.

This chain joins TRBV19 and TRBJ1-1; D perhaps matches TRBD1 (5 bases). V was cut by 5 bases and J by 2 bases, with 12 bases left in between. Germline V gene sequence: CDR1 LNHDA, CDR2 SQIVND (reference sequence). The CDR3 totals 14 residues. CDR3 coding DNA: TGTGCCAGTAGTCCTCTAGGGGCTAACACTGAAGCTTTCTTT. Its protein is CASSPLGANTEAFF. Full variable domain (missing parts from reference TRBV19 and TRBJ1-1): DGGITQSPKYLFRKEGQNVTLSCEQNLNHDAMYWYRQDPGQGLRLIYYSQIVNDFQKGDIAEGYSVSREKKESFPLTVTSAQKNPTAFYLCASSPLGANTEAFFGQGTRLTVV.

V is TRBV15 and J is TRBJ1-2; no firm D call. This CDR3 has 16 amino acids. Germline V gene sequence: CDR1 LNHNV, CDR2 YYDKDF (reference sequence). V gave up 2 bases and J gave up 8 bases, with 21 bases separating them. DNA of the CDR3: TGTGCCACCAGCAGATTGGGCCTACAAGGTCGGGGAGGCTACACCTTC. This codes for CATSRLGLQGRGGYTF.

The V and J genes are TRBV28 and TRBJ2-7; 9 bases are shared with TRBD1. This CDR3 has 17 residues. J gave up 0 bases and V 4 bases, and 10 bases lay outside the gene matches. Germline CDR1 reads MDHEN; CDR2 reads SYDVKM. The CDR3 coding sequence is TGTGCCAGCAGTTACTCTATACAGGGGGCGGCCTCCTACGAGCAGTACTTC. It specifies CASSYSIQGAASYEQYF.